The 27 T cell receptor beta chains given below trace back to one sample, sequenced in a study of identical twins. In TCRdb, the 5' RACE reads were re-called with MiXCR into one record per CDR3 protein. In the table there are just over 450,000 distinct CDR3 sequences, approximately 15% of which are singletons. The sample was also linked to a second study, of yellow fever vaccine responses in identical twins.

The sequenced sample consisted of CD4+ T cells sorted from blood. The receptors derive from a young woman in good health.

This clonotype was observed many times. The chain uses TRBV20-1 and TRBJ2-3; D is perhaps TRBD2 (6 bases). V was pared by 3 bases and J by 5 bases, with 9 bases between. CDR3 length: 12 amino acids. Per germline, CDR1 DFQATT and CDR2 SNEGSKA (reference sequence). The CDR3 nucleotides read TGCAGTGCTAGTTTGGGGGGAGATACGCAGTATTTT. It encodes CSASLGGDTQYF.

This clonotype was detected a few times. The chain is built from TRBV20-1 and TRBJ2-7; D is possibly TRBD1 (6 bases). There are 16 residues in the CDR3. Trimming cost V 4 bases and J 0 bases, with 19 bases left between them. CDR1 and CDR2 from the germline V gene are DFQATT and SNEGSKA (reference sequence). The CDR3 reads CSAKMAGTPFSYEQYF. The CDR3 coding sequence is TGCAGTGCTAAGATGGCCGGGACACCCTTCTCCTACGAGCAGTACTTC.

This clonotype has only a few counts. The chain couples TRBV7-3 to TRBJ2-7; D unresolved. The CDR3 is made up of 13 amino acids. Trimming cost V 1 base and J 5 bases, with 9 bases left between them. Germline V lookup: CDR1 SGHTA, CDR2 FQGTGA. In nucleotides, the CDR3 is TGTGCCAGCAGCTTAAGGGTAAGGGACGAGCAGTACTTC. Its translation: CASSLRVRDEQYF.

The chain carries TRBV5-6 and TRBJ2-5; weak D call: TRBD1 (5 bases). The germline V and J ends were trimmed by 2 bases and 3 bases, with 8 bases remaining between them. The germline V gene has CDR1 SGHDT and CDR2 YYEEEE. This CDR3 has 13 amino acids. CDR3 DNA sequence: TGTGCCAGCAGCTTCAGGGATGAAGAGACCCAGTACTTC. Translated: CASSFRDEETQYF.

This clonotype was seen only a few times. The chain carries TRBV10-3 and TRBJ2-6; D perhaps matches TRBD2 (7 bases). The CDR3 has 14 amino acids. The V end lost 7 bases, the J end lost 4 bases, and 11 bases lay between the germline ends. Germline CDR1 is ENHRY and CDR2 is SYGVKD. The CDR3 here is CAITGEGGANVLTF. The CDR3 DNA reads TGTGCCATCACAGGGGAGGGGGGGGCCAACGTCCTGACTTTC.

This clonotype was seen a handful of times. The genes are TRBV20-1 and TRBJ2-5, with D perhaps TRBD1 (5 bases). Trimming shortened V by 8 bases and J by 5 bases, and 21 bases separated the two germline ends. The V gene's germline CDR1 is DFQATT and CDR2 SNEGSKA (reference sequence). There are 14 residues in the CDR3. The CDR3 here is CSSPRMTDGETQYF. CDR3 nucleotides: TGCAGTTCACCCCGGATGACAGATGGGGAGACCCAGTACTTC.

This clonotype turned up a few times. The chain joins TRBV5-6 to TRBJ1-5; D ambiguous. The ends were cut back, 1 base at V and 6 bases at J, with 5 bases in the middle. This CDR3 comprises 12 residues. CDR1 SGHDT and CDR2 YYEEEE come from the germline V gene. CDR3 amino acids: CASSLYAQPQHF. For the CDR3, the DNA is TGTGCCAGCAGCTTGTACGCTCAGCCCCAGCATTTT.

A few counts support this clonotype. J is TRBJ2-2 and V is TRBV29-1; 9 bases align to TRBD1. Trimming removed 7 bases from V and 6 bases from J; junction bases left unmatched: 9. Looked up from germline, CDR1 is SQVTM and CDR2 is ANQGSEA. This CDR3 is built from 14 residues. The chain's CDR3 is CSGGGQGGSGELFF. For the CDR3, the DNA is TGCAGCGGGGGGGGACAGGGAGGGTCCGGGGAGCTGTTTTTT.

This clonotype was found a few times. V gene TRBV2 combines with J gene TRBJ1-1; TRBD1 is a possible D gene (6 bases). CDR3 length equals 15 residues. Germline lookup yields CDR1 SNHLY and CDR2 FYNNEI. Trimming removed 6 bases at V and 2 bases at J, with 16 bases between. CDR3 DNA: TGTGCCAGCAGCGTACTTAAGGGGGGAAACACTGAAGCTTTCTTT. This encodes CASSVLKGGNTEAFF.

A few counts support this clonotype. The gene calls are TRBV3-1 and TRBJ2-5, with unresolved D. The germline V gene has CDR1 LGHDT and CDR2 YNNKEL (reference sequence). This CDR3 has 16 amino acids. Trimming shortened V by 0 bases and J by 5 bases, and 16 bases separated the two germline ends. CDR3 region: CASSQEGKTPGETQYF. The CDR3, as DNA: TGTGCCAGCAGCCAAGAAGGGAAAACGCCCGGGGAGACCCAGTACTTC.

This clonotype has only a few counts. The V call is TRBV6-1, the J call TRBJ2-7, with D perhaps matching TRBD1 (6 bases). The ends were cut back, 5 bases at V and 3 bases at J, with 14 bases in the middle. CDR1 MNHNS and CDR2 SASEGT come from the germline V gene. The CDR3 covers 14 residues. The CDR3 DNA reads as TGTGCCAGCAGTAGGGGGACCGCGAACTACGAGCAGTACTTC. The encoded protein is CASSRGTANYEQYF.

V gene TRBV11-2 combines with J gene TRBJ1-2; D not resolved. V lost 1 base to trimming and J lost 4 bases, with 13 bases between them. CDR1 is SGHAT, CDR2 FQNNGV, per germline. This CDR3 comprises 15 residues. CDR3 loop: CASSLVERPIYGYTF. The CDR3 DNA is TGTGCCAGCAGCTTAGTAGAGCGACCTATCTATGGCTACACCTTC. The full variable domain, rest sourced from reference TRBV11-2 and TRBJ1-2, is EAGVAQSPRYKIIEKRQSVAFWCNPISGHATLYWYQQILGQGPKLLIQFQNNGVVDDSQLPKDRFSAERLKGVDSTLKIQPAKLEDSAVYLCASSLVERPIYGYTFGSGTRLTVV.

In DNA form, the CDR3 reads TGTGCCACCAGTGATCAAACAGGGGACAATCAGCCCCAGCATTTT. It is translated as CATSDQTGDNQPQHF. This sequence joins TRBV24-1 and TRBJ1-5; 7 bases are shared with TRBD1. The CDR3 is made up of 15 amino acids. Trimming cost V 3 bases and J 3 bases; bases outside gene matches: 4. Germline values: CDR1 KGHDR, CDR2 SFDVKD.

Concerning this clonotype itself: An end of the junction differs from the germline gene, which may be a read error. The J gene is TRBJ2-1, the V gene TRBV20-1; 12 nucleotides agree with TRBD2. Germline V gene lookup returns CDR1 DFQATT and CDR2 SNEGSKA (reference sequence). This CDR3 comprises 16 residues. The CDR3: CCASSGRAWSYNEQFF. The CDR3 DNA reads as TGCTGTGCTTCTAGCGGGAGGGCCTGGTCCTACAATGAGCAGTTCTTC.

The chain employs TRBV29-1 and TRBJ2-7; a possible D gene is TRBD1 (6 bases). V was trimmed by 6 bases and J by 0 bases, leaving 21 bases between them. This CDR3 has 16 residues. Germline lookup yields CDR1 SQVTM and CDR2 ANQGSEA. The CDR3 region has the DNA TGCAGCGTGGGGGAAAAGGCAGGGGTGAGCTCCTACGAGCAGTACTTC. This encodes CSVGEKAGVSSYEQYF.

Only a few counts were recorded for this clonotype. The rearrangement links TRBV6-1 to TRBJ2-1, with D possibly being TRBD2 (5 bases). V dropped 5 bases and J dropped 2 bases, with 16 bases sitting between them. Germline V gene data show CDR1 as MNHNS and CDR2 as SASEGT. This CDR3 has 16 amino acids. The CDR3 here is CASSTLGRVAYNEQFF. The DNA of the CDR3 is TGTGCCAGCAGTACCTTGGGGAGAGTGGCCTACAATGAGCAGTTCTTC.

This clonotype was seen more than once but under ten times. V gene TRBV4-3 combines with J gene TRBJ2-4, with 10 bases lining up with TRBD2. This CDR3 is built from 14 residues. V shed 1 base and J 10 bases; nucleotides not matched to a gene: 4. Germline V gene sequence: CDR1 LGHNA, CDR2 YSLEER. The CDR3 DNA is TGCGCCAGCAGCCAAGGAGGACTAGCGGCGATTCAGTACTTC. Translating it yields CASSQGGLAAIQYF.

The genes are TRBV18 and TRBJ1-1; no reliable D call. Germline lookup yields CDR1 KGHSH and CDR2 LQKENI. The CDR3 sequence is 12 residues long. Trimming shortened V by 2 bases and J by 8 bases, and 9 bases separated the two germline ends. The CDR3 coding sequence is TGTGCCAGCTCACCAGTCGGAATGGAAGCTTTCTTT. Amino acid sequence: CASSPVGMEAFF.

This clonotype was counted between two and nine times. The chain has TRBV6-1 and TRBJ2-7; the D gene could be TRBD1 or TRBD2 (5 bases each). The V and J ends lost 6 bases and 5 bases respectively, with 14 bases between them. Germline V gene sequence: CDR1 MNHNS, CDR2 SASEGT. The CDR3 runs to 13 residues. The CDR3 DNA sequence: TGTGCCAGCAGCGTTACCGTGGGGGACGAGCAGTACTTC. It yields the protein CASSVTVGDEQYF.

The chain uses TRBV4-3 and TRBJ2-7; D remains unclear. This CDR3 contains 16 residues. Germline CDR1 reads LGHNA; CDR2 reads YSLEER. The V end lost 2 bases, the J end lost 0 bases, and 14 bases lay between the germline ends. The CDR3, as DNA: TGCGCCAGCAGCCAAATTGGGTCAGGAGTCTCCTACGAGCAGTACTTC. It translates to CASSQIGSGVSYEQYF.

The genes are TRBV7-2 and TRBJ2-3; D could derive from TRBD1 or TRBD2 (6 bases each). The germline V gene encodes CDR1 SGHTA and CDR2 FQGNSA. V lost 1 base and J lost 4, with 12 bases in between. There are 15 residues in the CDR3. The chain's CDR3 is CASSLDGGQADTQYF. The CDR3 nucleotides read TGTGCCAGCAGCTTAGATGGGGGGCAGGCAGATACGCAGTATTTT.

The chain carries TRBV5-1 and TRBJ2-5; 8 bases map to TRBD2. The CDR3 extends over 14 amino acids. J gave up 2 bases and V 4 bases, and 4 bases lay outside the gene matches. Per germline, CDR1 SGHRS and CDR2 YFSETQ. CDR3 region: CASSGGGTQETQYF. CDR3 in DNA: TGCGCCAGCAGCGGCGGGGGGACTCAAGAGACCCAGTACTTC.

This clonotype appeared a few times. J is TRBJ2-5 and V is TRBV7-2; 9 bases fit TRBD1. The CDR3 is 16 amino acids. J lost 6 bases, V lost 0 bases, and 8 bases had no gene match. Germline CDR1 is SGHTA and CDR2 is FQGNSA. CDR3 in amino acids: CASSLALGTGRKTQYF. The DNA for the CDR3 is TGTGCCAGCAGCTTAGCGCTAGGGACAGGGCGGAAGACCCAGTACTTC. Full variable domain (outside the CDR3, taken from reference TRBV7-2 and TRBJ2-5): GAGVSQSPSNKVTEKGKDVELRCDPISGHTALYWYRQSLGQGLEFLIYFQGNSAPDKSGLPSDRFSAERTGGSVSTLTIQRTQQEDSAVYLCASSLALGTGRKTQYFGPGTRLLVL.

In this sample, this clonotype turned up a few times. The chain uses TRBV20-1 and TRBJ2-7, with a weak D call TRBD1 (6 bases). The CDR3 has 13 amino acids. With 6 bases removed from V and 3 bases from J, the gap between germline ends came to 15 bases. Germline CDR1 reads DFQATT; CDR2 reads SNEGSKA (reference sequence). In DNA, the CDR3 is TGCAGTGCCATCAGACAGGTAAACTACGAGCAGTACTTC. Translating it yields CSAIRQVNYEQYF.

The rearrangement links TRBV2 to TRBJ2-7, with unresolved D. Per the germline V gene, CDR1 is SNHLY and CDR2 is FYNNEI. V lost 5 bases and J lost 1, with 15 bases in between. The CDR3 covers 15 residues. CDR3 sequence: CASSPYLLGSYEQYF. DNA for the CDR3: TGTGCCAGCAGTCCGTATTTGCTGGGATCCTACGAGCAGTACTTC.

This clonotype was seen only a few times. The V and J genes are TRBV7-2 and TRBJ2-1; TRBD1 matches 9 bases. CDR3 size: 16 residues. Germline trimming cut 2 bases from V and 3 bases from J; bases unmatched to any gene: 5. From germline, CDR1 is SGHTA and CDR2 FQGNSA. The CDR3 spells CASSLPRQGDYNEQFF. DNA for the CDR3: TGTGCCAGCAGCTTACCGCGACAGGGGGACTACAATGAGCAGTTCTTC.

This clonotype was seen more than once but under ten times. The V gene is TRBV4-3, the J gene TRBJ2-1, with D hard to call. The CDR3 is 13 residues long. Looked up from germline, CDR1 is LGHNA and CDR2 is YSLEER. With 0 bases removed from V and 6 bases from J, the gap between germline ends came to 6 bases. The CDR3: CASSQEIANEQFF. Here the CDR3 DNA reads TGCGCCAGCAGCCAAGAGATAGCCAATGAGCAGTTCTTC.